These T cell receptor beta chains were read from a single sample in a study of cytomegalovirus exposure and HLA in healthy donors. Sequenced by immunoSEQ multiplex PCR; TCRdb stores in-frame clones only, minus some. The profile shows about 99,000 clones, about 80% of them singletons. The sample was PBMCs. These receptors were taken from a woman aged 18-29 years in good health and CMV-seropositive. The CDR3 runs from the conserved cysteine through the conserved F or W. A D gene is named only where the DNA matches it firmly. Rows may omit the clone size; those that give it use once, few, many or a size class.

TRBV2	TRBD1	few	TRBJ1-5	TGTGCCAGCAGCGCAGGGCAGGGGGGCAATCAGCCCCAGCATTTT	CASSAGQGGNQPQHF
TRBV4-1	TRBD2	.	TRBJ2-3	TGCGCCAGCAGCCAAGAATGGGGGAGGGCCAGGACAGATACGCAGTATTTT	CASSQEWGRARTDTQYF
TRBV19	TRBD2	.	TRBJ2-7	TGTGCCAGCTCCGAGCGGGAGGGCCCATACGAGCAGTACTTC	CASSEREGPYEQYF
TRBV7-2	.	.	TRBJ2-4	TGTGCCAGCAGCATCCCGGGACATAAAGCCAAAAACATTCAGTACTTC	CASSIPGHKAKNIQYF
TRBV25-1	.	.	TRBJ1-5	TGTGCCAGCAGTAGTTCGGGATCTGGCAATCAGCCCCAGCATTTT	CASSSSGSGNQPQHF
TRBV10-3	.	.	TRBJ1-1	TGTGCCATCAGTGGATCGGCAGGGGACGTAAAGAACACTGAAGCTTTCTTT	CAISGSAGDVKNTEAFF
TRBV6-1	TRBD1	.	TRBJ1-5	TGTGCCAGCATTATAGGACAGGGCAGCAATCAGCCCCAGCATTTT	CASIIGQGSNQPQHF
TRBV5-4	.	.	TRBJ1-1	TGTGCCAGCAGCTTGGGAGGAACGGTTTCTGAAGCTTTCTTT	CASSLGGTVSEAFF
TRBV6-5	TRBD2	.	TRBJ2-4	TGTGCCAGCAGTGCCCTGGGGACTACAGAAAACATTCAGTACTTC	CASSALGTTENIQYF
TRBV7-8	TRBD1	.	TRBJ1-3	TGTGCCAGCAGCCCGACAGGGGCGCTCCTCTCTGGAAACACCATATATTTT	CASSPTGALLSGNTIYF
TRBV20-1	.	.	TRBJ1-1	TGCAGTGCACAACTGAACACTGAAGCTTTCTTT	CSAQLNTEAFF
TRBV6-5	.	few	TRBJ1-2	TGTGCCAGCAGCTCGAACGGGGTCTATGGCTACACCTTC	CASSSNGVYGYTF
TRBV28	TRBD1	few	TRBJ2-7	TGTGCCAGCAGTTTGGGACAGGGGGGTGAGCAGTACTTC	CASSLGQGGEQYF
TRBV9	TRBD1	.	TRBJ2-3	TGTGCCAGCAGTGAAACAGGGGATCTGGATACGCAGTATTTT	CASSETGDLDTQYF
TRBV14	TRBD2	.	TRBJ2-2	TGTGCCAGCAGCCAAGGTCTGACGGGAGGGCCCGGCGGGGAGCTGTTTTTT	CASSQGLTGGPGGELFF
TRBV4-2	.	.	TRBJ2-7	TGTGCCAGCAGCCAAGATTTCCCACTAGAGGCCTACGAGCAGTACTTC	CASSQDFPLEAYEQYF
TRBV28	TRBD2	.	TRBJ2-5	TGTGCCAGCAGACCGGGAGGGGAGACCCAGTACTTC	CASRPGGETQYF
TRBV7-9	.	.	TRBJ2-1	TGTGCCAGCGGCCTTTTCATCGATGAGCAGTTCTTC	CASGLFIDEQFF
TRBV4-1	.	.	TRBJ1-1	TGCGCCAGCAGCCCCCCGGGAGGGGTCACTGAAGCTTTCTTT	CASSPPGGVTEAFF
TRBV30	.	.	TRBJ1-1	TGTGCCTGGAGTGTGGGGCCTATAGGGACTGAAGCTTTCTTT	CAWSVGPIGTEAFF
TRBV9	.	.	TRBJ2-2	TGTGCCAGCAGCGTAGTGAGTTCCGGGGAGCTGTTTTTT	CASSVVSSGELFF
TRBV9	.	.	TRBJ2-3	TGTGCCAGCAGCGTAGCCAGGGCGTCGACAGATACGCAGTATTTT	CASSVARASTDTQYF
TRBV5-6	.	.	TRBJ2-1	TGTGCCAGCAGCTTGCTTTCTGAGCAGTTCTTC	CASSLLSEQFF
TRBV2	TRBD1	.	TRBJ1-4	TGTGCCAGCAGTGAAGGGACAGGGGGCTTCGCTAATGAAAAACTGTTTTTT	CASSEGTGGFANEKLFF
TRBV9	TRBD1	.	TRBJ2-7	TGTGCCAGCAGCGTAGTAGGGGACAGCTCCTACGAGCAGTACTTC	CASSVVGDSSYEQYF
TRBV2	TRBD2	.	TRBJ2-1	TGTGCCAGTTCGGGACTAGCGGGAGGGCCCCGTGGTAATGAGCAGTTCTTC	CASSGLAGGPRGNEQFF
TRBV27	.	.	TRBJ1-1	TGTGCCAGCAGTTTATCTTCAGGGGTCACTGAAGCTTTCTTT	CASSLSSGVTEAFF
TRBV9	TRBD1	few	TRBJ1-2	TGTGCCAGCAGCCCAGGGACAGGGCCGACCTATGGCTACACCTTC	CASSPGTGPTYGYTF